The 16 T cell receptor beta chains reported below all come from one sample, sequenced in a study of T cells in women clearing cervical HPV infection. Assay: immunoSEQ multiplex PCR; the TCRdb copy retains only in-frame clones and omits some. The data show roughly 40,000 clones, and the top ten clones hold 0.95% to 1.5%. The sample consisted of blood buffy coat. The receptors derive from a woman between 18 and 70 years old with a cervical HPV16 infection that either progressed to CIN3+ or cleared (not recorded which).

CDR3 DNA, as far as it was read: TGCAGTGTCAGCCAGGGAATGAGCAATCAGCCC. Protein: CSVSQGMSNQP. The CDR3 in full is CSVSQGMSNQPQHF. This chain joins TRBV20-1 and TRBJ1-5, with D maybe TRBD1 (5 bases). The CDR3 end is not reached by the read, which stops 3 residues before it; the germline J gene fills it in. This CDR3 has 14 amino acids. Per germline, CDR1 DFQATT and CDR2 SNEGSKA (reference sequence). With 7 bases removed from V and 1 base from J, the gap between germline ends came to 14 bases.

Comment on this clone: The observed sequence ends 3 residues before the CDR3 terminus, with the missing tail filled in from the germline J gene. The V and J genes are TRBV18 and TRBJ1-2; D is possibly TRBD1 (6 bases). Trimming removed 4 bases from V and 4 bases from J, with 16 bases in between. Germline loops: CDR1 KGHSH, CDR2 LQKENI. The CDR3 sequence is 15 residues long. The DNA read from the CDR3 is TGTGCCAGCTCACTCATAACAGGGCCGGCCTATGGC. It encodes CASSLITGPAYG. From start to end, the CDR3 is CASSLITGPAYGYTF.

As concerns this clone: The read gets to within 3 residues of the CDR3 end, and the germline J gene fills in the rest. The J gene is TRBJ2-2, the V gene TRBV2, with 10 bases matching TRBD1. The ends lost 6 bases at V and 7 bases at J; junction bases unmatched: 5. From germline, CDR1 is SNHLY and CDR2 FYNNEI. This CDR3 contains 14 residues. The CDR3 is CASSADRGNGELFF. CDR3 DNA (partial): TGTGCCAGCAGCGCGGACAGGGGGAACGGGGAG.

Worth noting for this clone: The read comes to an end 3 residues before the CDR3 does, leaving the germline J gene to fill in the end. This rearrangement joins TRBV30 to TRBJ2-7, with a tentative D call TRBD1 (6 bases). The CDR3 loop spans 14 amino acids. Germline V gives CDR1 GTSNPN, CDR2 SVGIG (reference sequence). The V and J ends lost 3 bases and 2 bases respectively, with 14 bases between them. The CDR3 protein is CAWRAGEITYEQYF. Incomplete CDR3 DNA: TGTGCCTGGAGGGCAGGGGAGATAACCTACGAG. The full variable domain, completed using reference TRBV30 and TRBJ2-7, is SQTIHQWPATLVQPVGSPLSLECTVEGTSNPNLYWYRQAAGRGLQLLFYSVGIGQISSEVPQNLSASRPQDRQFILSSKKLLLSDSGFYLCAWRAGEITYEQYFGPGTRLTVT.

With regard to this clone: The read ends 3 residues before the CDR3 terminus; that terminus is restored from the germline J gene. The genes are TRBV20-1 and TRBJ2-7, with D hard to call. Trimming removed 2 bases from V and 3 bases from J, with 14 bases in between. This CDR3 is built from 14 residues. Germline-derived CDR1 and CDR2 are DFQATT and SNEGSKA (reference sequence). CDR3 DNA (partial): TGCAGTGCTAGATCTTCGTCGAAGGTCTACGAG. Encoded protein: CSARSSSKVYE. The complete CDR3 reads CSARSSSKVYEQYF.

The CDR3 region is CAINHQGGLYNEQFF. The sequenced part of the CDR3 DNA is TGTGCCATCAACCATCAGGGGGGACTCTACAATGAG. The chain carries TRBV10-3 and TRBJ2-1, with D perhaps matching TRBD1 (7 bases). The read is 3 residues too short to cover the CDR3 end, so that end is filled in from the germline J gene. The V and J ends lost 7 bases and 3 bases respectively, with 16 bases between them. Germline V gene lookup returns CDR1 ENHRY and CDR2 SYGVKD. The CDR3 is made up of 15 amino acids.

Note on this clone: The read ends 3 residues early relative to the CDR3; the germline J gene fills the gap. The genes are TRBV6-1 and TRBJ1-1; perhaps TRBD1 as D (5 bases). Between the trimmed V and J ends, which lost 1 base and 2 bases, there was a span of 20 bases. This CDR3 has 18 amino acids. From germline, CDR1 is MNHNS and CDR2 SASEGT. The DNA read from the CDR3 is TGTGCCAGCAGTGAAGGAGGTTTCGGTCAGGGATCAAACACTGAA. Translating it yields CASSEGGFGQGSNTE. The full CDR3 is CASSEGGFGQGSNTEAFF.

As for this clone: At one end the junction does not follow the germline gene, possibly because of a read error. CDR3 residues: CASSERLAYEQYF. The DNA read from the CDR3 is TGCGCCAGCAGCGAGAGACTAGCTTACGAG. The J gene is TRBJ2-7, the V gene TRBV4-2; 7 bases are shared with TRBD2. Coverage ceases 3 residues before the CDR3 finishes, and the germline J gene fills in the end. Germline-derived CDR1 and CDR2 are LGHNA and YNFKEQ. The CDR3 runs 13 residues.

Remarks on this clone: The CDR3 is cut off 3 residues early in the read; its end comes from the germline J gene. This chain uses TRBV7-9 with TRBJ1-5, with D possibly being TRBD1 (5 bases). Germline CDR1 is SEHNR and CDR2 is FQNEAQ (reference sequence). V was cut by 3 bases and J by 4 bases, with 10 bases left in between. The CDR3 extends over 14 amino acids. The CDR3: CASSFTGGNQPQHF. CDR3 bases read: TGTGCCAGCAGCTTTACGGGGGGGAATCAGCCC.

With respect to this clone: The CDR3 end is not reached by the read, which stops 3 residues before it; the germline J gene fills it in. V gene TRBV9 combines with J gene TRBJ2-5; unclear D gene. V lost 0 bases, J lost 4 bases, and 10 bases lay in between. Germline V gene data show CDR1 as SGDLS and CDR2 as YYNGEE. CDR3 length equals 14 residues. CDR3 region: CASSVEGAGETQYF. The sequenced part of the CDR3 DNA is TGTGCCAGCAGCGTAGAAGGTGCTGGAGAGACC. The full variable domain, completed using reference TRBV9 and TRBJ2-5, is DSGVTQTPKHLITATGQRVTLRCSPRSGDLSVYWYQQSLDQGLQFLIQYYNGEERAKGNILERFSAQQFPDLHSELNLSSLELGDSALYFCASSVEGAGETQYFGPGTRLLVL.

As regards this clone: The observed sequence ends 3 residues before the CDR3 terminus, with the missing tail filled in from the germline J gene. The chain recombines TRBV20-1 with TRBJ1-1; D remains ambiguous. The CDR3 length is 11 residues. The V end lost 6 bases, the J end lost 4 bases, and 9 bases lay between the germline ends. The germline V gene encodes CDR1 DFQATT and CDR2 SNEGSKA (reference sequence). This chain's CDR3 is CSAPFSTEAFF. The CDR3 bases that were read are TGCAGTGCCCCCTTCTCCACTGAA.

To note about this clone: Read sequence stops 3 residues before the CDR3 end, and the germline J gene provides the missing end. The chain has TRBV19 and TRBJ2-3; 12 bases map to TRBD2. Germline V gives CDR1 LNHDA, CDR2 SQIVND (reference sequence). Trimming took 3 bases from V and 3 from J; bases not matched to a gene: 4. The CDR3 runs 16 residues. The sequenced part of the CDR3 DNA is TGTGCCAGTAGTATTCTAGCGGGAGGGCTGACAGATACG. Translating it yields CASSILAGGLTDT. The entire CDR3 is CASSILAGGLTDTQYF.

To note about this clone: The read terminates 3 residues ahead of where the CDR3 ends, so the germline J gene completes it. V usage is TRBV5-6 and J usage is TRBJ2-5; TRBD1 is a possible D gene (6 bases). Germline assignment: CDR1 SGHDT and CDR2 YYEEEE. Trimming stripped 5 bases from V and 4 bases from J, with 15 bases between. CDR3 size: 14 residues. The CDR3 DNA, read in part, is TGTGCCAGCAGTCGAACAGGGCAGGGAGAGACC. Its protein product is CASSRTGQGET. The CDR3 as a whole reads CASSRTGQGETQYF.

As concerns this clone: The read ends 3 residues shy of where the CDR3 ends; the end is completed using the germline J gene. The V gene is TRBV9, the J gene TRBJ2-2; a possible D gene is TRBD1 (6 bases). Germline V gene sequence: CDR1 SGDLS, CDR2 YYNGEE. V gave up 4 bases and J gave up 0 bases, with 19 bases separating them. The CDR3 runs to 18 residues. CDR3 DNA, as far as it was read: TGTGCCAGCAGCCCTGGCACAGGGTTAGTCACGAACACCGGGGAG. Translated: CASSPGTGLVTNTGE. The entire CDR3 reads CASSPGTGLVTNTGELFF.

CDR3 region: CATSRDGSGTGELFF. The DNA read from the CDR3 is TGTGCCACCAGCAGAGATGGGTCAGGGACCGGGGAG. The chain combines TRBV15 with TRBJ2-2, with D tentatively TRBD1 (5 bases). With the read ending 3 residues before the CDR3 end, the germline J gene is used to fill in that end. The CDR3 is 15 amino acids. Trimming cost V 0 bases and J 5 bases, with 10 bases left between them. Germline-derived CDR1 and CDR2 are LNHNV and YYDKDF (reference sequence).

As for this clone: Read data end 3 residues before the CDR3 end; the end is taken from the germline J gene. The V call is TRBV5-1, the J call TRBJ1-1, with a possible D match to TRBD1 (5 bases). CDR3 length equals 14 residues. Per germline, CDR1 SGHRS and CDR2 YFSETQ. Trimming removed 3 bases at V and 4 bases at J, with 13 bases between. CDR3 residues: CASSSGTHGTEAFF. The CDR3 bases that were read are TGCGCCAGCAGCTCCGGGACTCATGGCACTGAA.